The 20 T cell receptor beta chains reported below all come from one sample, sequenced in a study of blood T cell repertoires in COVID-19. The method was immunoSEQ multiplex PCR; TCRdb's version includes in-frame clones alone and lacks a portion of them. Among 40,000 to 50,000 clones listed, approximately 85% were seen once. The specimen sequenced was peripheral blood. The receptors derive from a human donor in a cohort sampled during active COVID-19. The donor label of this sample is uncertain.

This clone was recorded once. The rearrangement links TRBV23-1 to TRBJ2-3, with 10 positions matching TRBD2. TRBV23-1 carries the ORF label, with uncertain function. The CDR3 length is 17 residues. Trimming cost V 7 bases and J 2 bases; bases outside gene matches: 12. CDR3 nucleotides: TGCGCCAGCAAAAGCCTCGCTAGCGGGGGACCCACAGATACGCAGTATTTT. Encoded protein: CASKSLASGGPTDTQYF.

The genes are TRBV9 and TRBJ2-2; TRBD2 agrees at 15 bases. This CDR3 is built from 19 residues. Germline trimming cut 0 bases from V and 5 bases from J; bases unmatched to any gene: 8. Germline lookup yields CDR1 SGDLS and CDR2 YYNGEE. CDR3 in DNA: TGTGCCAGCAGCGTAGACTTGGGACTAGCGGGGGGTTTGACCGGGGAGCTGTTTTTT. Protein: CASSVDLGLAGGLTGELFF.

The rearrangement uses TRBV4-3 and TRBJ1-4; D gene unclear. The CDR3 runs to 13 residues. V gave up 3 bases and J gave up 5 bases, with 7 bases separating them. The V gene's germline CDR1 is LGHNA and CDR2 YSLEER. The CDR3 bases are TGCGCCAGCAGCCAGAACCAGAATGAAAAACTGTTTTTT. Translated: CASSQNQNEKLFF.

CDR3 in amino acids: CASSLAGDRNSPLHF. CDR3 nucleotide sequence: TGTGCCAGCAGCTTAGCGGGGGACAGGAATTCACCCCTCCACTTT. The V and J genes are TRBV7-9 and TRBJ1-6; 8 nucleotides match TRBD1. Trimming cost V 0 bases and J 7 bases; bases outside gene matches: 2. Germline CDR1 SEHNR, CDR2 FQNEAQ (reference sequence). The CDR3 runs 15 residues.

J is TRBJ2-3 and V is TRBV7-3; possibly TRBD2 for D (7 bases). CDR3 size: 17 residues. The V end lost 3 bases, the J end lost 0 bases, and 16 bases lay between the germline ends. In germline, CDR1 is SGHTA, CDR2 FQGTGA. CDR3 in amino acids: CASSLDGAGASTDTQYF. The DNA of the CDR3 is TGTGCCAGCAGCTTGGATGGGGCGGGGGCTAGCACAGATACGCAGTATTTT.

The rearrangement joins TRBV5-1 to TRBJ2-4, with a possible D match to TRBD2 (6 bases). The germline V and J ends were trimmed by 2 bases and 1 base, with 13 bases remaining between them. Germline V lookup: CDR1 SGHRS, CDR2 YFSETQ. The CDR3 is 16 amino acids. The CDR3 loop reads CASSLGEEGAKNIQYF. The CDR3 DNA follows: TGCGCCAGCAGCTTAGGGGAGGAAGGGGCCAAAAACATTCAGTACTTC. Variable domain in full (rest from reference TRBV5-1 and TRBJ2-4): KAGVTQTPRYLIKTRGQQVTLSCSPISGHRSVSWYQQTPGQGLQFLFEYFSETQRNKGNFPGRFSGRQFSNSRSEMNVSTLELGDSALYLCASSLGEEGAKNIQYFGAGTRLSVL.

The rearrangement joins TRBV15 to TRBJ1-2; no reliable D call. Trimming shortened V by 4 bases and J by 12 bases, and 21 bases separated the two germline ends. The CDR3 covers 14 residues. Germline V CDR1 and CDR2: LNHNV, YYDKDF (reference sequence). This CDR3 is CATSTSPPGRTHTF. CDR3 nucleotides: TGTGCCACCAGCACCTCCCCTCCGGGGAGAACTCACACCTTC. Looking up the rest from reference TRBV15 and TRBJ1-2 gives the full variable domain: DAMVIQNPRYQVTQFGKPVTLSCSQTLNHNVMYWYQQKSSQAPKLLFHYYDKDFNNEADTPDNFQSRRPNTSFCFLDIRSPGLGDTAMYLCATSTSPPGRTHTFGSGTRLTVV.

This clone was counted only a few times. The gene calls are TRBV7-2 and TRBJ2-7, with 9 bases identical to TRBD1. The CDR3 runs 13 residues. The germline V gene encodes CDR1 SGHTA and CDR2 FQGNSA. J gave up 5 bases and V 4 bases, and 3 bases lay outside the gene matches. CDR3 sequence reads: CASSSGQGNEQYF. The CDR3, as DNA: TGTGCCAGCAGCTCCGGACAGGGGAACGAGCAGTACTTC.

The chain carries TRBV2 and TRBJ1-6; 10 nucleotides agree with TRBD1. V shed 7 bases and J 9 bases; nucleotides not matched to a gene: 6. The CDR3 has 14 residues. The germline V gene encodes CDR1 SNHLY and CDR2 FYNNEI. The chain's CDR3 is CASILRDRGSPLHF. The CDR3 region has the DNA TGTGCCAGCATCCTCCGGGACAGGGGTTCACCCCTCCACTTT.

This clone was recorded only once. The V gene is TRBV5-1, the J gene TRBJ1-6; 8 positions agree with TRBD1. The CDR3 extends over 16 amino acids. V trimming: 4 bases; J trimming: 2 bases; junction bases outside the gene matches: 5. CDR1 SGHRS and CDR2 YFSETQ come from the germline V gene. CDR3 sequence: CASSVGQGAYNSPLHF. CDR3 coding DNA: TGCGCCAGCAGCGTCGGACAGGGAGCCTATAATTCACCCCTCCACTTT.

CDR3 nucleotide sequence: TGCAGCGCCGGGACAGGGGCCGGGCCCCAGCATTTT. Its protein is CSAGTGAGPQHF. This chain joins TRBV29-1 and TRBJ1-5; 10 nucleotides line up with TRBD1. CDR1 is SQVTM, CDR2 ANQGSEA, per germline. The CDR3 is 12 amino acids. J lost 9 bases, V lost 7 bases, and 6 bases had no gene match.

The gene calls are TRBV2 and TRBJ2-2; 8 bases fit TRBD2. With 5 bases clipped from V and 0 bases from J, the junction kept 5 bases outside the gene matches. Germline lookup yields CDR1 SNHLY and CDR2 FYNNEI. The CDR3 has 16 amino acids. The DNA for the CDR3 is TGTGCCAGCAGTTCGGGGGGGGCTACGAACACCGGGGAGCTGTTTTTT. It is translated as CASSSGGATNTGELFF. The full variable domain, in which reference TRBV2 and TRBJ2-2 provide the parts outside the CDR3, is EPEVTQTPSHQVTQMGQEVILRCVPISNHLYFYWYRQILGQKVEFLVSFYNNEISEKSEIFDDQFSVERPDGSNFTLKIRSTKLEDSAMYFCASSSGGATNTGELFFGEGSRLTVL.

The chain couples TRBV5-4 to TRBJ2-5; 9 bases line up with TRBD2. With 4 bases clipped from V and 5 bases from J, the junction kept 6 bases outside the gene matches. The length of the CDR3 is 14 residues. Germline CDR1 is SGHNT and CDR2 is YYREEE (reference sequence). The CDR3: CASSPGLAGETQYF. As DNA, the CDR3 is TGTGCCAGCAGCCCGGGACTAGCAGGCGAGACCCAGTACTTC.

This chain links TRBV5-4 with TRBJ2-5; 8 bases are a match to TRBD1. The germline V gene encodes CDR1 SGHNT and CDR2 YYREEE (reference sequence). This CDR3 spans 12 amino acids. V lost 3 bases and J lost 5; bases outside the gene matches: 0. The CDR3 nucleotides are TGTGCCAGCAGCTACAGGGGGGAGACCCAGTACTTC. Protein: CASSYRGETQYF. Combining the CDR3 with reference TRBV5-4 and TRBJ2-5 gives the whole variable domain ETGVTQSPTHLIKTRGQQVTLRCSSQSGHNTVSWYQQALGQGPQFIFQYYREEENGRGNFPPRFSGLQFPNYSSELNVNALELDDSALYLCASSYRGETQYFGPGTRLLVL.

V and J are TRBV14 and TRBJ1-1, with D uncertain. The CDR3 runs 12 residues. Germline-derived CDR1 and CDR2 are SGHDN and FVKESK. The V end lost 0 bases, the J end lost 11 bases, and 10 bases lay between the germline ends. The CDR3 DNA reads TGTGCCAGCAGCCAAGAGGGAGAAAGGGCTTTCTTT. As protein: CASSQEGERAFF.

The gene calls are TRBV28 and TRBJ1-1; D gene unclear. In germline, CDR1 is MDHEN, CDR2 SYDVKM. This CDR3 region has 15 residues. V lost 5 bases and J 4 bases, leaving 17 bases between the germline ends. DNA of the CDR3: TGTGCCAGCAGTCCCCTTCGATATCGGAGCACTGAAGCTTTCTTT. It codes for CASSPLRYRSTEAFF.

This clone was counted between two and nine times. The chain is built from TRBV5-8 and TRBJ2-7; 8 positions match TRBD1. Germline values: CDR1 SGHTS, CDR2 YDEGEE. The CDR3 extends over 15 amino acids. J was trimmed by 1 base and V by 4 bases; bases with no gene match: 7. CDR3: CASSATGTGSYEQYF. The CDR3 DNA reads TGTGCCAGCAGCGCAACCGGGACAGGTTCCTACGAGCAGTACTTC.

The CDR3 sequence: CASSSREVDTQYF. In DNA form, the CDR3 reads TGTGCCAGCTCATCCAGAGAGGTAGATACGCAGTATTTT. V gene TRBV18 combines with J gene TRBJ2-3; D uncertain. The CDR3 runs 13 residues. The V gene's germline CDR1 is KGHSH and CDR2 LQKENI. Trimming shortened V by 5 bases and J by 5 bases, and 11 bases separated the two germline ends.

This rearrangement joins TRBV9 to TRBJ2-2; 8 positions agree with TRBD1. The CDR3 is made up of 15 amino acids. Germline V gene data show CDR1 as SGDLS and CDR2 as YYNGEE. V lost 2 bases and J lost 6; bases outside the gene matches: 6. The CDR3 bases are TGTGCCAGCAGCGTGGGACAGGAGGCGGCCGGGGAGCTGTTTTTT. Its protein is CASSVGQEAAGELFF.

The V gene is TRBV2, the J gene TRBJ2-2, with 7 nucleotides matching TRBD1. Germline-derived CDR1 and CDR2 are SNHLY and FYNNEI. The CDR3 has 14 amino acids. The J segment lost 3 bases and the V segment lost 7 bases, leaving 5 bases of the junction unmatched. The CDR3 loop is CASNEGTDTGELFF. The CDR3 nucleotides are TGTGCCAGCAATGAGGGGACAGACACCGGGGAGCTGTTTTTT.